A selection of T cell receptor beta chains follows, all from one sample in a study of cytomegalovirus exposure and HLA in healthy donors. This table comes from immunoSEQ multiplex PCR, and its TCRdb copy is limited to in-frame clones, with some not included. The top ten hold about 6.3% of the sample, which has 90,000 to 110,000 clones, 75% to 85% seen once. Material for sequencing was PBMCs. Receptors were obtained from a man in his late teens or twenties in good health and CMV-seronegative. The CDR3 runs from the conserved cysteine through the conserved F or W. D genes are given only for firm matches. A row's size may be missing; if present it is once, few, many or a size class.

length	V	size	J	D	CDR3	DNA
14	TRBV4-3	NA	TRBJ2-7	NA	CASSQEVGSYEQYF	TGCGCCAGCAGCCAAGAGGTCGGCTCCTACGAGCAGTACTTC
16	TRBV2	NA	TRBJ1-5	NA	CASSEGGNPSNQPQHF	TGTGCCAGCAGTGAAGGAGGGAACCCAAGCAATCAGCCCCAGCATTTT
20	TRBV5-5	NA	TRBJ2-2	TRBD2	CASSLDLLAGYSANTGELFF	TGTGCCAGCAGCTTGGATCTGCTAGCGGGGTACTCCGCGAACACCGGGGAGCTGTTTTTT
15	TRBV6-1	NA	TRBJ2-2	NA	CASSNPTANTGELFF	TGTGCCAGCAGCAACCCGACTGCGAACACCGGGGAGCTGTTTTTT
14	TRBV7-9	NA	TRBJ1-2	TRBD1	CASSFADRDSGYTF	TGTGCCAGCAGCTTCGCAGACAGGGATAGTGGCTACACCTTC
15	TRBV4-3	NA	TRBJ2-1	TRBD2	CASSQDSGITNEQFF	TGCGCCAGCAGCCAAGATAGCGGGATCACCAATGAGCAGTTCTTC
12	TRBV18	NA	TRBJ1-1	NA	CASSPLTGGAFF	TGTGCCAGCTCACCATTGACGGGAGGAGCTTTCTTT
12	TRBV6-5	NA	TRBJ1-1	NA	CASSQMNTEAFF	TGTGCCAGCAGTCAGATGAACACTGAAGCTTTCTTT
17	TRBV5-6	NA	TRBJ2-1	TRBD1	CASSLERARGSYNEQFF	TGTGCCAGCAGCTTGGAGAGGGCCAGGGGGTCCTACAATGAGCAGTTCTTC
14	TRBV10-1	NA	TRBJ1-2	NA	CASSEFGSGDGYTF	TGCGCCAGCAGTGAGTTCGGGTCAGGGGATGGCTACACCTTC
16	TRBV7-8	NA	TRBJ2-7	TRBD2	CASSFGLAGTTYEQYF	TGTGCCAGCAGCTTCGGACTAGCGGGAACCACCTACGAGCAGTACTTC
13	TRBV6-5	NA	TRBJ2-7	TRBD1	CASSTGQNYEQYF	TGTGCCAGCAGCACGGGACAGAACTACGAGCAGTACTTC
14	TRBV4-2	NA	TRBJ2-2	NA	CASSQGAGTGELFF	TGTGCCAGCAGCCAAGGGGCTGGGACCGGGGAGCTGTTTTTT
15	TRBV6-4	NA	TRBJ2-1	TRBD2	CASSPYSGAGNEQFF	TGTGCCAGCTCACCCTACAGCGGGGCGGGAAATGAGCAGTTCTTC
14	TRBV11-2	NA	TRBJ2-7	TRBD1	CASSLGTVPYEQYF	TGTGCCAGCAGCTTGGGGACAGTCCCCTACGAGCAGTACTTC
15	TRBV4-3	NA	TRBJ1-1	NA	CASSQDSGLNTEAFF	TGCGCCAGCAGCCAAGATAGTGGTCTGAACACTGAAGCTTTCTTT
13	TRBV19	NA	TRBJ1-1	TRBD1	CASSRDRGTEAFF	TGTGCCAGTAGCAGGGACAGGGGGACTGAAGCTTTCTTT
15	TRBV7-6	NA	TRBJ1-5	TRBD1	CASSPATGVGQPQHF	TGTGCCAGCAGCCCGGCGACAGGGGTAGGCCAGCCCCAGCATTTT
17	TRBV5-1	NA	TRBJ2-3	TRBD1	CASSSHLTQGVIDTQYF	TGCGCCAGCAGCTCCCACCTGACACAGGGGGTAATCGATACGCAGTATTTT
15	TRBV5-4	NA	TRBJ2-3	TRBD1	CASSPRDSFTDTQYF	TGTGCCAGCAGCCCAAGGGACAGCTTCACAGATACGCAGTATTTT
14	TRBV7-3	NA	TRBJ2-1	NA	CASSLFPGGNEQFF	TGTGCCAGCAGCTTATTCCCCGGGGGCAATGAGCAGTTCTTC
15	TRBV7-2	NA	TRBJ2-1	TRBD2	CASRELANAYNEQFF	TGTGCCAGCAGGGAACTAGCGAACGCCTACAATGAGCAGTTCTTC
15	TRBV9	NA	TRBJ1-2	NA	CASSNSGQSNYGYTF	TGTGCCAGCAGCAACTCCGGACAGTCTAACTATGGCTACACCTTC
17	TRBV7-2	NA	TRBJ2-3	NA	CASSRGGAGSITDTQYF	TGTGCCAGCAGCCGAGGAGGCGCGGGGTCCATTACAGATACGCAGTATTTT
15	TRBV9	NA	TRBJ2-7	TRBD1	CASSVGDRGAYEQYF	TGTGCCAGCAGCGTGGGGGACAGGGGGGCCTACGAGCAGTACTTC
14	TRBV30	NA	TRBJ2-2	NA	CAWLEEGRAGELFF	TGTGCCTGGCTGGAAGAGGGTCGGGCCGGGGAGCTGTTTTTT
15	TRBV7-3	NA	TRBJ2-3	TRBD2	CASSSLSGRSDTQYF	TGTGCCAGCAGCTCCCTTAGCGGGAGGTCGGATACGCAGTATTTT
14	TRBV7-2	NA	TRBJ1-3	TRBD1	CAGSSQGAGNTIYF	TGTGCCGGCAGCTCCCAGGGGGCCGGAAACACCATATATTTT
17	TRBV4-3	NA	TRBJ2-7	NA	CASSQGRGLGSSYEQYF	TGCGCCAGCAGCCAAGGACGGGGACTGGGGAGCTCCTACGAGCAGTACTTC
15	TRBV9	NA	TRBJ2-1	NA	CASSVGGGSRNEQFF	TGTGCCAGCAGCGTAGGGGGTGGGAGTAGAAATGAGCAGTTCTTC
17	TRBV5-1	once	TRBJ2-2	TRBD1	CASRRTGTGANTGELFF	TGCGCCAGCAGAAGAACCGGGACAGGGGCGAACACCGGGGAGCTGTTTTTT
14	TRBV28	NA	TRBJ1-1	NA	CASSPNRWDTEAFF	TGTGCCAGCAGCCCCAACAGATGGGACACTGAAGCTTTCTTT
15	TRBV5-6	few	TRBJ1-1	NA	CASILSMDSLTAAFF	TGTGCCAGCATCCTGTCAATGGACAGTTTAACGGCAGCTTTCTTT
16	TRBV28	NA	TRBJ2-7	NA	CASSPAGTSASYEQYF	TGTGCCAGCAGCCCGGCCGGGACATCGGCCTCCTACGAGCAGTACTTC
12	TRBV29-1	NA	TRBJ1-4	NA	CSASGTNEKLFF	TGCAGCGCCTCCGGGACTAATGAAAAACTGTTTTTT
14	TRBV19	once	TRBJ2-7	NA	CASSRDFSSYEQYF	TGTGCCAGTAGTAGGGACTTCAGCTCCTACGAGCAGTACTTC
15	TRBV18	NA	TRBJ1-5	TRBD1	CASSLGQGGNQPQHF	TGTGCCAGCTCATTGGGACAGGGCGGTAATCAGCCCCAGCATTTT
14	TRBV7-6	NA	TRBJ2-7	TRBD1	CASSLNGQGNEQYF	TGTGCCAGCAGCTTAAACGGACAGGGGAACGAGCAGTACTTC
15	TRBV6-6	NA	TRBJ2-2	TRBD2	CASSYSGRYTGELFF	TGTGCCAGCAGTTACAGCGGGAGGTACACCGGGGAGCTGTTTTTT
16	TRBV6-5	NA	TRBJ2-5	TRBD1	CASSFTRARGRETQYF	TGTGCCAGCAGTTTCACGAGGGCTAGGGGGCGGGAGACCCAGTACTTC
14	TRBV5-1	NA	TRBJ2-7	TRBD1	CASSATGGGYEQYF	TGCGCCAGCAGCGCGACAGGGGGAGGCTACGAGCAGTACTTC
15	TRBV5-1	once	TRBJ2-3	TRBD1	CASSLGQGAADTQYF	TGCGCCAGCAGCTTAGGACAGGGAGCTGCAGATACGCAGTATTTT
14	TRBV6-5	few	TRBJ1-1	NA	CASSPHMGATEAFF	TGTGCCAGCAGTCCCCATATGGGGGCCACTGAAGCTTTCTTT
15	TRBV7-8	once	TRBJ1-5	TRBD1	CASSPAQGAGQPQHF	TGTGCCAGCAGCCCGGCCCAGGGGGCGGGTCAGCCCCAGCATTTT
13	TRBV18	NA	TRBJ1-2	TRBD1	CASSGQGAEGYTF	TGTGCCAGCTCAGGACAGGGGGCGGAAGGCTACACCTTC
16	TRBV11-3	NA	TRBJ2-2	TRBD2	CASSLVSGSRTGELFF	TGTGCCAGCAGCTTAGTAAGCGGGAGTCGCACCGGGGAGCTGTTTTTT
15	TRBV19	NA	TRBJ2-3	TRBD2	CATSGRRTSTDTQYF	TGTGCCACTTCCGGGAGGCGTACTAGCACAGATACGCAGTATTTT
14	TRBV30	NA	TRBJ1-2	TRBD1	CAWTSGQGYYGYTF	TGTGCCTGGACCTCGGGACAGGGGTACTATGGCTACACCTTC
14	TRBV6-6	few	TRBJ1-2	NA	CASSYRGSNYGYTF	TGTGCCAGCAGTTACCGGGGGTCTAACTATGGCTACACCTTC